A few counts support the clone carrying this T cell receptor beta chain. What it recognizes is unknown. This sample was taken from a study of long-term antiretroviral therapy in people with HIV. V was cut by 3 bases and J by 9 bases, with 25 bases left in between. This CDR3 contains 17 residues. The germline CDR1 and CDR2 sequences are SGHDT and YYEEEE. The study, taken as a whole, reports: Blood dates from 2004 to 2017, possibly under older ART regimens.

At survey level, the immunoSEQ assay was run in its v3.0 version. Assay: immunoSEQ multiplex PCR; the TCRdb copy retains only in-frame clones and omits some. The table has fewer than 35,000 clones, 82% seen once; the top ten hold 12% to 15%. The sample was unsorted PBMCs, taken 2.9 years after starting antiretroviral therapy. The chain uses TRBV5-6 and TRBJ2-4; D might be TRBD1 or TRBD2, each matching 7 bases. This TCR derives from a man aged 50 to 59 with HIV. The CDR3 DNA reads as TGTGCCAGCAGCTCCATGCGACAGGGTTTAGGGGGGGGCATTCAGTACTTC. It codes for CASSSMRQGLGGGIQYF.